This T cell receptor (beta chain) originates from a study of cytomegalovirus exposure and HLA in healthy donors. The wider study: Earlier findings included about 120 million unique TCR beta sequences obtained from some 180 million T cells. Whole-study findings and limits: Analysis performed later showed TCR beta chains linked to HLA being more clonally expanded than equally common others. Apart from CMV serostatus, no immune exposure information was available.

About this clone: What it binds is unknown.

The CDR3 covers 15 residues. CDR1 and CDR2 from the germline V gene are MNHNY and SVGAGI (reference sequence). Trimming removed 0 bases at V and 0 bases at J, with 8 bases between. A multiplex PCR was run with 60 Vbeta primers and 13 Jbeta primers. Assay used: immunoSEQ multiplex PCR; TCRdb lists only in-frame clones, some missing. The table shows 150,000 to 200,000 clones, with roughly 78% occurring only once. Unrecorded immune exposure was likely among donors, who were nominally healthy when sampled. This chain links TRBV6-6 with TRBJ1-2; no clear D. The source material was PBMCs. This sequence originates from a man aged 35 to 55 in good health and CMV-seropositive. The CDR3 coding sequence is TGTGCCAGCAGTTACTCTGGAACAGCTAACTATGGCTACACCTTC. It translates to CASSYSGTANYGYTF.